Described below is a single T cell receptor (beta chain) sequence and its context. In the authors' methods: Reference gene primers were amplified, and this amplification served to estimate nucleated cell counts. Clones were read by immunoSEQ multiplex PCR, and TCRdb kept only the in-frame ones, dropping some. That table supplies the V and J calls and clone size; D and trimming were determined from the DNA. The sample includes about 250,000 clones, 80% to 90% of them seen just once. These data are taken from a study of blood T cell repertoires in COVID-19. Germline V gives CDR1 SNHLY, CDR2 FYNNEI. The CDR3 extends over 14 amino acids. V was cut by 6 bases and J by 5 bases, with 17 bases left in between.

The sequence was collected from a man of 80 years or more with acute or convalescent COVID-19. Sequenced input: peripheral blood. The chain combines TRBV2 with TRBJ2-7; D is perhaps TRBD2 (5 bases). The DNA for the CDR3 is TGTGCCAGCAGAACGGACTTCCCCGGAGACGAGCAGTACTTC. The encoded protein is CASRTDFPGDEQYF.